This paragraph reports one T cell receptor (beta chain). Its cognate antigen is unknown. Its ends do not fully match the called genes, so a read error is possible. The entry originates in a study of glioma-infiltrating T cells. Study observations and caveats: Non-neoplastic patients had below-expected tissue-blood divergence, while all gliomas exceeded expectation.

TCR alpha and beta CDR3 regions were amplified from RNA using iRepertoire nested multiplex PCR. For one-step reverse transcription and amplification, roughly 95-450 ng of tissue mRNA or PBMC total RNA was used. TCRdb re-called the multiplex PCR reads with MiXCR, one entry per CDR3 protein. The table shows approximately 89,000 distinct CDR3 sequences, with 23% occurring only once. This clonotype was sampled from a human donor with low-grade glioma or glioblastoma, undergoing nonglioma brain surgery, or in good health (not recorded which). The sequencing input was glioma tissue, nonneoplastic brain tissue, or PBMCs (not recorded which).

CDR3 nucleotides: TGTGCCACCAGCAGAGGGGTTAGCGGGGGCTACAATAAGCAGTTCTTC. Protein: CATSRGVSGGYNKQFF. This chain connects TRBV15 to TRBJ2-1, with 9 bases matching TRBD2. Per germline, CDR1 LNHNV and CDR2 YYDKDF (reference sequence). The CDR3 is made up of 16 amino acids.